The 24 T cell receptor delta chains presented below share a single source sample, sequenced in a study of γδ T cells in repeated Plasmodium falciparum infection. Flow sorting of PBMC yielded separate Vgamma9/Vdelta2+ and Vdelta2-negative gammadelta T cell populations for bulk repertoire analysis. TCRdb re-analyzed the multiplex PCR reads via CATT. The table has 75,000 to 100,000 delta-chain clones, about 1.5% seen once; the top ten hold about 10%. The sample consisted of gamma-delta T cells from blood. These receptors were collected from a pool of human donors (malaria-infected and uninfected, not separated).

This clone showed up just a few times. The likely explanation is a read error, given a far larger clone one base away. Distinct nucleotide sequences in the sample also encode this CDR3. This rearrangement joins TRDV1 to TRDJ1, with 11 bases identical to TRDD3. TCRdb lists no J gene, so it was determined here by aligning the DNA to germline. The CDR3 covers 22 residues. Trimming cost V 1 base and J 0 bases; bases outside gene matches: 19. CDR1 and CDR2 (germline): TSWWSYY, QGS. The CDR3 DNA reads TGTGCTCTTGGGGAACGCAGTTACTGGGGGATAAACCCTCCGCCGTACACCGATAAACTCATCTTT. Protein sequence: CALGERSYWGINPPPYTDKLIF.

This clone turned up a few times. The mismatch at residue 12 between this DNA's translation and the TCRdb protein of a much larger clone likely reflects a read error; the protein shown is translated from the DNA. The chain recombines TRDV1 with TRDJ1; 7 nucleotides line up with TRDD2. Assignment of the J gene here rests on matching the DNA to germline, because TCRdb gives none. Losses at the gene ends were 6 bases for V and 0 bases for J; bases not matched to a gene: 19. This CDR3 has 19 amino acids. Germline loops: CDR1 TSWWSYY, CDR2 QGS. The CDR3 spells CALGSFLRVYAGNTDKLIF. In DNA, the CDR3 is TGTGCTCTTGGATCTTTCCTACGCGTGTATGCGGGGAACACCGATAAACTCATCTTT.

This clone was counted at least ten times. The mismatch at residue 3 between this DNA's translation and the TCRdb protein of a much larger clone likely reflects a read error; the protein shown is translated from the DNA. The CDR3 DNA reads as TGTGCTTTTGGGAGCGTCCCGATTGTGGGGGATACAAGTAAACTCATCTTT. This sequence encodes CAFGSVPIVGDTSKLIF. The V call is TRDV1, the J call TRDJ1; 10 positions agree with TRDD3. The CDR3 length is 17 residues. Germline CDR1 reads TSWWSYY; CDR2 reads QGS.

Of note for this clone: This probably arose from a read error, given a far larger clone one base away. In the same sample, other DNA sequences code for this CDR3. J is TRDJ1 and V is TRDV1, with TRDD3 matching 10 bases. Germline V gene sequence: CDR1 TSWWSYY, CDR2 QGS. The CDR3 totals 22 residues. In nucleotides, the CDR3 is TGCGCTCTTGGGGAACTAGTTCATTACTGGGGGATTTCATACGCGTACACCGATAAACTCATCTTT. Translated: CALGELVHYWGISYAYTDKLIF.

The rearrangement joins TRDV1 to TRDJ1, with D possibly TRDD3 on 6 matching bases. TCRdb leaves out the J gene; it was filled in here by matching the DNA to germline. The germline V gene has CDR1 TSWWSYY and CDR2 QGS. Deletions cut 1 base from V and 1 base from J, with 22 bases between. CDR3 length: 19 residues. The DNA for the CDR3 is TGTGCTCTTGGGGAACCCCCCTTGGGGGTTAGACCCGTCACCGATAAACTCATCTTT. This codes for CALGEPPLGVRPVTDKLIF.

This clone has a handful of counts. A read error is likely here: a far larger clone is one base away. Other DNA sequences in the sample encode the same CDR3. No J gene call was made, and the V gene is TRDV2; no check of the table's D call, TRDD3, against the DNA was made. Looked up from germline, CDR1 is GEAIGNYY and CDR2 is EKD. This CDR3 comprises 14 residues. This CDR3 reads CACDLLGVTAQLFF. The CDR3 coding sequence is TGTGCCTGTGACTTACTGGGGGTTACAGCACAGCTCTTCTTT.

Concerning this clone itself: The TCRdb protein comes from a much larger clone and disagrees with this DNA's translation at residue 10, likely due to a read error; the protein given here is derived from the DNA. The rearrangement links TRDV3 to TRDJ1; D gene unclear. Germline assignment: CDR1 TVYSNPD and CDR2 GDNSRS (reference sequence). Trimming removed 4 bases at V and 1 base at J, with 22 bases between. CDR3 length: 16 residues. In DNA form, the CDR3 reads TGTGCCTGCCGTCCTCTTGTGACAAGGTGCACCGATAAACTCATCTTT. It codes for CACRPLVTRCTDKLIF.

This clone was counted a few times. TCRdb's entry gives the protein of a much larger clone, which mismatches this DNA's translation at residue 5, likely from a read error; the protein reported here is translated from the DNA. This chain links TRDV1 with TRDJ1, with 11 positions matching TRDD3. As TCRdb names no J gene, one was assigned here on the basis of a DNA match to germline. Germline V lookup: CDR1 TSWWSYY, CDR2 QGS. V was pared by 4 bases and J by 10 bases, with 29 bases of the junction left unmatched. The CDR3 has 21 residues. CDR3: CALGGFPYNHVGDTRIGGLIF. The CDR3, as DNA: TGTGCTCTTGGGGGATTTCCCTATAATCACGTGGGGGATACGCGTATCGGGGGACTCATCTTT.

This clone was observed a handful of times. This is likely an artifact of a read error, given a far larger clone one base away. Other DNA variants within this sample encode the same CDR3. V gene TRDV2 combines with J gene TRDJ3, with 9 positions matching TRDD3. TCRdb does not report a J gene; here it was assigned by matching the DNA to germline references. This CDR3 has 23 amino acids. V dropped 0 bases and J dropped 0; count of bases not matched to a gene: 17. Germline CDR1 GEAIGNYY, CDR2 EKD. The CDR3 is CACDTGGTGGVHLSSWDTRQMFF. In DNA, the CDR3 is TGTGCCTGTGACACCGGGGGTACTGGGGGAGTTCATCTGAGCTCCTGGGACACCCGACAGATGTTTTTC.

This chain connects TRDV1 to TRDJ1; TRDD3 might be the D (5 bases). TCRdb offers no J gene call, so here the DNA was matched to germline to obtain one. This CDR3 comprises 18 residues. V gave up 1 base and J gave up 4 bases, with 22 bases separating them. CDR1 and CDR2 (germline): TSWWSYY, QGS. The CDR3 coding sequence is TGTGCTCTTGGGGAACAATTTTTACGAGGTTGGGGAAACGATAAACTCATCTTT. Translating it yields CALGEQFLRGWGNDKLIF.

Points on this clone: TCRdb shows a much larger clone's protein in place of this DNA's translation, and the two differ at residue 13, likely through a read error; the protein shown is translated from the DNA. The CDR3 reads CALGDPLGQYTDRLIF. CDR3 nucleotides: TGTGCTCTTGGGGACCCTCTGGGGCAGTACACCGATAGACTCATCTTT. The J gene is TRDJ1, the V gene TRDV1; tentatively, D is TRDD3 (6 bases). The J gene, not given by TCRdb, was assigned here from a germline match of the nucleotide sequence. CDR1 is TSWWSYY and CDR2 is QGS in the germline V gene. This CDR3 is 16 amino acids long.

This clone was counted many times. The chain is built from TRDV1 and TRDJ1; 8 positions agree with TRDD3. The CDR3 length is 17 residues. Germline V CDR1 and CDR2: TSWWSYY, QGS. V dropped 2 bases and J dropped 0; count of bases not matched to a gene: 8. The CDR3 spells CALGEWGILPYTDKLIF. The CDR3 DNA reads TGTGCTCTTGGGGAATGGGGGATCCTACCTTACACCGATAAACTCATCTTT.

At least ten counts were recorded for this clone. The chain carries TRDV1 and TRDJ1; 11 bases are shared with TRDD3. TCRdb gives no J gene; it was assigned here by matching the DNA to germline. Germline V lookup: CDR1 TSWWSYY, CDR2 QGS. V shed 0 bases, J shed 1 base, and the junction held 13 bases outside the gene matches. The CDR3 covers 20 residues. CDR3 coding DNA: TGTGCTCTTGGGGAACTAAGGGGGTTGGGGGATACGCCCACCACCGATAAACTCATCTTT. It is translated as CALGELRGLGDTPTTDKLIF.

The rearrangement links TRDV1 to TRDJ1, with 8 bases aligning to TRDD3. The J gene, not given by TCRdb, was assigned here from a germline match of the nucleotide sequence. The V segment lost 7 bases and the J segment 8 bases; nucleotides outside the gene matches: 18. This CDR3 is built from 16 residues. The germline V gene encodes CDR1 TSWWSYY and CDR2 QGS. CDR3 sequence (DNA): TGTGCTCTTGTACGGCGGATTAGTACTGGGGGCGACAAACTCATCTTT. This codes for CALVRRISTGGDKLIF.

This clone was picked up many times. V gene TRDV1 combines with J gene TRDJ1, with 10 bases aligning to TRDD3. Germline V CDR1 and CDR2: TSWWSYY, QGS. After removal of 1 base from V and 2 bases from J, the junction contained 7 bases not matched to a gene. This CDR3 comprises 17 residues. The CDR3 reads CALGEPALLGDTDKLIF. The CDR3 coding sequence is TGTGCTCTTGGGGAACCTGCCTTACTGGGGGATACCGATAAACTCATCTTT.

Details on this clone: A read error is the likely source, as a far larger clone sits one nucleotide away. Distinct nucleotide sequences in the sample also encode this CDR3. The CDR3 loop reads CALGEPPFLYWGIQGYTDKLIF. Written as DNA, the CDR3 is TGTGCCCTTGGGGAACCGCCTTTCCTGTACTGGGGGATACAAGGGTACACCGATAAACTCATCTTT. This sequence joins TRDV1 and TRDJ1, with 12 bases lining up with TRDD3. TCRdb is silent on the J gene; assignment here came from matching the DNA to germline. From germline, CDR1 is TSWWSYY and CDR2 QGS. This CDR3 has 22 amino acids.

Comments on this clone: TCRdb lists the protein of a much larger clone for this DNA, which differs at residue 4, so this is likely a read error; the protein given here is translated from the DNA itself. The chain links TRDV1 to TRDJ3, with TRDD3 as a possible D gene (5 bases). The CDR3 contains 23 residues. Looked up from germline, CDR1 is TSWWSYY and CDR2 is QGS. DNA of the CDR3: TGTGCTCTTAGGGAAAGGAAGTACGTATGGGGTCCCGGGGGCTCCTGGGACACCCGACAGATGTTTTTC. Its translation: CALRERKYVWGPGGSWDTRQMFF.

Concerning this clone: The protein held in TCRdb is that of a much larger clone and does not match this DNA's translation at residue 16, likely because of a read error; the protein shown is translated from the DNA. The chain carries TRDV2 and TRDJ1; 11 positions match TRDD3. TCRdb gives no J gene; it was assigned here by matching the DNA to germline. Germline loops: CDR1 GEAIGNYY, CDR2 EKD. This CDR3 comprises 21 residues. The V gene end was trimmed by 1 base and the J gene end by 3 bases; junction bases not matched to a gene: 21. In DNA form, the CDR3 reads TGTGCCTGTGACACAGGGCCCTACTGGGGGATATCCGGGACTGACGCCGATAAACTCATCTTT. Encoded protein: CACDTGPYWGISGTDADKLIF.

Ten or more counts support this clone. The V and J genes are TRDV1 and TRDJ2, with 10 bases aligning to TRDD3. The CDR3 is made up of 18 amino acids. J lost 4 bases, V lost 6 bases, and 14 bases had no gene match. Germline CDR1 is TSWWSYY and CDR2 is QGS. This CDR3 is CALGLLVGDTGRTAQLFF. CDR3 bases: TGTGCTCTTGGTCTCCTAGTGGGGGATACCGGTAGGACAGCACAACTCTTCTTT.

The table lists this clone with a few counts. A single base is all that separates this from a far larger clone, so a read error is likely. Other DNA sequences in this specimen translate into the identical CDR3. This chain joins TRDV2 and TRDJ1; 7 nucleotides align to TRDD3. This CDR3 comprises 14 residues. Looked up from germline, CDR1 is GEAIGNYY and CDR2 is EKD. The CDR3 region has the DNA TGTGCCTGTGACAACTTGGGGGACACTGATAAACTCATCTTT. Translated: CACDNLGDTDKLIF.

Only a few counts were recorded for this clone. TCRdb has a much larger clone's protein, which differs at residue 6 from the translation of this DNA, likely because of a read error; what is shown is the protein translated from the DNA. The rearrangement links TRDV2 to TRDJ1; 10 nucleotides align to TRDD3. The J gene is absent in TCRdb and was assigned here via DNA matching to germline. This CDR3 spans 17 amino acids. Germline trimming cut 0 bases from V and 0 bases from J; bases unmatched to any gene: 6. Germline lookup yields CDR1 GEAIGNYY and CDR2 EKD. The CDR3 DNA is TGTGCCTGTGACACCCCTACTGGGGGATTATACACCGATAAACTCATCTTT. Its protein product is CACDTPTGGLYTDKLIF.

As to this clone: A far larger clone is a single base away, which makes a read error likely. The same CDR3 is also encoded by other DNA sequences in this sample. The CDR3 sequence: CALGEHYVSGDIDTDKLIF. DNA of the CDR3: TGTGCTCTTGGGGAACATTACGTCTCGGGGGATATTGATACTGATAAACTCATCTTT. The chain uses TRDV1 and TRDJ1, with TRDD3 identical over 8 bases. The J gene was not available in TCRdb and was assigned here by matching the DNA to germline segments. Germline V gene sequence: CDR1 TSWWSYY, CDR2 QGS. The CDR3 is 19 amino acids. The V and J ends lost 1 base and 5 bases, in that order; junction bases with no gene match: 18.

This clone was counted a few times. A far larger clone is off by one base, so a read error is likely. The sample carries other DNA sequences with the same CDR3. No J gene was called, and the V gene is TRDV1; the tabulated D call, TRDD3, remains unverified against the DNA. The CDR3 is 22 residues long. Looked up from germline, CDR1 is TSWWSYY and CDR2 is QGS. The CDR3 loop reads CALGELIARALTGGYQTDKLIF. CDR3 nucleotide sequence: TGTGCTCTTGGGGAACTTATAGCTCGAGCTCTAACTGGGGGATACCAAACCGATAAACTTATCTTT.

Turning to this clone: This DNA's translation differs at residue 6 from TCRdb's protein, which comes from a much larger clone; a read error is likely, and the protein shown is translated from the DNA. The genes are TRDV2 and TRDJ1, with unresolved D. In the absence of a J gene in TCRdb, the DNA was matched to germline to assign it here. This CDR3 is 14 amino acids long. Germline loops: CDR1 GEAIGNYY, CDR2 EKD. V lost 6 bases and J lost 9, with 22 bases in between. CDR3 amino acids: CACSSGTRLSELIF. The CDR3 coding sequence is TGTGCCTGTAGCTCAGGTACCCGGCTTTCAGAACTCATCTTT.